The 21 T cell receptor beta chains given below trace back to one sample, sequenced in a study of blood T cell repertoires in COVID-19. Data came from immunoSEQ multiplex PCR; TCRdb stores just in-frame clones and leaves some out. The sample carries about 230,000 clones, roughly nine tenths recorded once. The material sequenced was PBMCs or T cells enriched from blood (not recorded which). Receptor source: a woman in her 30s with acute COVID-19.

J is TRBJ2-5 and V is TRBV19; D remains unclear. CDR3 length: 15 residues. CDR1 and CDR2 from the germline V gene are LNHDA and SQIVND (reference sequence). V was trimmed by 3 bases and J by 3 bases, leaving 14 bases between them. The CDR3 loop is CASSIMLNSKETQYF. CDR3 in DNA: TGTGCCAGTAGTATCATGCTGAACAGCAAAGAGACCCAGTACTTC. The whole variable domain, remainder taken from reference TRBV19 and TRBJ2-5, is DGGITQSPKYLFRKEGQNVTLSCEQNLNHDAMYWYRQDPGQGLRLIYYSQIVNDFQKGDIAEGYSVSREKKESFPLTVTSAQKNPTAFYLCASSIMLNSKETQYFGPGTRLLVL.

This clone was counted once. The chain couples TRBV5-1 to TRBJ1-2; D possibly corresponds to TRBD1 (5 bases). V shed 5 bases and J shed 6 bases, with 17 bases lying between them. The CDR3 consists of 14 residues. The germline CDR1 and CDR2 sequences are SGHRS and YFSETQ. The CDR3 loop reads CASRVDKGRDGYTF. For the CDR3, the DNA is TGCGCCAGCAGGGTAGACAAGGGGAGGGATGGCTACACCTTC. The whole variable domain, filled in from reference TRBV5-1 and TRBJ1-2, reads KAGVTQTPRYLIKTRGQQVTLSCSPISGHRSVSWYQQTPGQGLQFLFEYFSETQRNKGNFPGRFSGRQFSNSRSEMNVSTLELGDSALYLCASRVDKGRDGYTFGSGTRLTVV.

The chain is built from TRBV10-3 and TRBJ2-2; D perhaps matches TRBD2 (6 bases). Trimming cost V 6 bases and J 6 bases, with 8 bases left between them. Per germline, CDR1 ENHRY and CDR2 SYGVKD. The CDR3 consists of 12 residues. In DNA, the CDR3 is TGTGCCATCAGGGGAGGACCCGGGGAGCTGTTTTTT. It encodes CAIRGGPGELFF.

The V and J genes are TRBV2 and TRBJ1-1; D possibly corresponds to TRBD1 (5 bases). This CDR3 is 14 amino acids long. Germline V gene sequence: CDR1 SNHLY, CDR2 FYNNEI. Trimming cost V 6 bases and J 3 bases, with 14 bases left between them. DNA of the CDR3: TGTGCCAGCAGACCGCCCGGGGGGGACACTGAAGCTTTCTTT. This gives the protein CASRPPGGDTEAFF.

The chain links TRBV5-1 to TRBJ2-7, with 7 bases identical to TRBD1. Germline assignment: CDR1 SGHRS and CDR2 YFSETQ. The CDR3 consists of 13 residues. J lost 7 bases, V lost 6 bases, and 10 bases had no gene match. CDR3 residues: CASNRGPEGEQYF. CDR3 DNA sequence: TGCGCCAGCAACAGGGGCCCCGAGGGGGAGCAGTACTTC.

This clone occurred once. V and J are TRBV10-1 and TRBJ2-1, with TRBD2 matching over 7 bases. This CDR3 contains 15 residues. V trimming: 6 bases; J trimming: 4 bases; junction bases outside the gene matches: 9. The germline V gene encodes CDR1 WNHNN and CDR2 SYGVQD (reference sequence). The CDR3 spells CASSNRDYVYNEQFF. The DNA for the CDR3 is TGCGCCAGCAGCAACCGGGACTACGTTTACAATGAGCAGTTCTTC.

The rearrangement joins TRBV4-3 to TRBJ2-1; D might be TRBD2 (5 bases). Trimming removed 5 bases at V and 4 bases at J, with 15 bases between. Germline V gene lookup returns CDR1 LGHNA and CDR2 YSLEER. The CDR3 extends over 15 amino acids. CDR3 nucleotides: TGCGCCAGCAGCTTTAGTAGCGCCGATTACAATGAGCAGTTCTTC. It codes for CASSFSSADYNEQFF.

V usage is TRBV9 and J usage is TRBJ1-2; no clear D. CDR3 size: 14 residues. Germline-derived CDR1 and CDR2 are SGDLS and YYNGEE. With 1 base removed from V and 2 bases from J, the gap between germline ends came to 9 bases. CDR3 DNA: TGTGCCAGCAGCGTATTCCCGGGAAACTATGGCTACACCTTC. This gives the protein CASSVFPGNYGYTF.

The rearrangement links TRBV6-1 to TRBJ2-1, with D perhaps matching TRBD2 (6 bases). Trimming left V 3 bases short and J 2 bases short, with 14 bases between. Germline V CDR1 and CDR2: MNHNS, SASEGT. The CDR3 contains 16 residues. The CDR3 reads CASSDFGGKTYNEQFF. The CDR3 coding sequence is TGTGCCAGCAGTGACTTTGGGGGGAAAACCTACAATGAGCAGTTCTTC.

The J gene is TRBJ1-4, the V gene TRBV28; the D is unclear. Trimming removed 6 bases at V and 3 bases at J, with 11 bases between. The germline CDR1 and CDR2 sequences are MDHEN and SYDVKM. CDR3 size: 14 residues. CDR3 region: CASRGDTANEKLFF. In DNA form, the CDR3 reads TGTGCCAGCAGGGGAGACACCGCTAATGAAAAACTGTTTTTT.

The V and J genes are TRBV12-3 or TRBV12-4 and TRBJ2-7, with D perhaps matching TRBD1 (5 bases). The CDR3 has 13 amino acids. The ends were cut back, 6 bases at V and 4 bases at J, with 13 bases in the middle. CDR3 coding DNA: TGTGCCAGCAGGGGGCCTGCCCTTTACGAGCAGTACTTC. Translation: CASRGPALYEQYF.

J is TRBJ2-2 and V is TRBV28, with TRBD1 matching over 9 bases. Germline CDR1 reads MDHEN; CDR2 reads SYDVKM. This CDR3 is built from 16 residues. Losses at the gene ends were 6 bases for V and 7 bases for J; bases not matched to a gene: 12. The CDR3 coding sequence is TGTGCCAGCAGCCGATCAGGGACAGGGTTTGGCGGGGAGCTGTTTTTT. This translates into CASSRSGTGFGGELFF.

The DNA of the CDR3 is TGTGCCAGCAGTTTAAATGGTTTGGACAGGGACACCGGGGAGCTGTTTTTT. It yields the protein CASSLNGLDRDTGELFF. The rearrangement links TRBV28 to TRBJ2-2, with 8 bases fitting TRBD1. This CDR3 is built from 17 residues. Germline CDR1 is MDHEN and CDR2 is SYDVKM. Trimming at V came to 2 bases and at J to 3 bases, leaving 8 bases not matched to a gene.

The chain employs TRBV28 and TRBJ2-7; 9 bases are a match to TRBD2. The CDR3 extends over 17 amino acids. Germline CDR1 MDHEN, CDR2 SYDVKM. Trimming cost V 4 bases and J 2 bases; bases outside gene matches: 12. This CDR3 reads CASSSPHSGLATYEQYF. The DNA of the CDR3 is TGTGCCAGCAGTTCTCCTCATTCGGGACTAGCCACCTACGAGCAGTACTTC.

The chain is built from TRBV3-1 (or the pseudogene TRBV3-2) and TRBJ2-7; TRBD1 matches 8 bases. With 4 bases clipped from V and 2 bases from J, the junction kept 10 bases outside the gene matches. Germline CDR1 is LGHDT and CDR2 is YNNKEL (reference sequence). The CDR3 runs to 16 residues. CDR3 nucleotides: TGTGCCAGCAGCCCCAAAACTGACAGGGGAACCTACGAGCAGTACTTC. Translating it yields CASSPKTDRGTYEQYF.

The V call is TRBV19, the J call TRBJ1-5; D is unresolved. CDR1 and CDR2 (germline): LNHDA, SQIVND (reference sequence). CDR3 length: 14 amino acids. V was shortened by 1 base and J by 0 bases, with 4 bases between the two germline ends. The CDR3 bases are TGTGCCAGTAGTATAGTTTATAGCAATCAGCCCCAGCATTTT. The encoded protein is CASSIVYSNQPQHF.

The chain combines TRBV18 with TRBJ2-3; D is unresolved. The germline CDR1 and CDR2 sequences are KGHSH and LQKENI. The CDR3 has 15 amino acids. With 3 bases removed from V and 3 bases from J, the gap between germline ends came to 13 bases. CDR3 sequence: CASSPRNLETDTQYF. CDR3 bases: TGTGCCAGCTCACCGCGAAACCTGGAGACAGATACGCAGTATTTT.

This chain links TRBV3-1 (or the pseudogene TRBV3-2) with TRBJ2-4, with D possibly TRBD2 on 6 matching bases. CDR1 LGHDT and CDR2 YNNKEL come from the germline V gene (reference sequence). V was cut by 0 bases and J by 11 bases, with 14 bases left in between. The CDR3 extends over 14 amino acids. The CDR3 reads CASSQDHGGTVQYF. The DNA for the CDR3 is TGTGCCAGCAGCCAAGATCACGGGGGAACAGTTCAGTACTTC.

V usage is TRBV29-1 and J usage is TRBJ1-1, with a weak D call TRBD1 (6 bases). The CDR3 contains 12 residues. With 6 bases removed from V and 3 bases from J, the gap between germline ends came to 11 bases. Germline assignment: CDR1 SQVTM and CDR2 ANQGSEA. For the CDR3, the DNA is TGCAGCGTCGGCGACAGGCACACTGAAGCTTTCTTT. It is translated as CSVGDRHTEAFF.

The rearrangement links TRBV15 to TRBJ1-2, with D possibly matching TRBD1 (5 bases). Trimming shortened V by 0 bases and J by 0 bases, and 17 bases separated the two germline ends. Per germline, CDR1 LNHNV and CDR2 YYDKDF (reference sequence). The CDR3 is made up of 18 amino acids. DNA for the CDR3: TGTGCCACCAGCAGAGATTTAGGAGGGGTCCTAGCTAACTATGGCTACACCTTC. It specifies CATSRDLGGVLANYGYTF.

V gene TRBV19 combines with J gene TRBJ2-3; 7 nucleotides line up with TRBD2. This CDR3 has 15 residues. CDR1 and CDR2 from the germline V gene are LNHDA and SQIVND (reference sequence). The J segment lost 4 bases and the V segment lost 2 bases, leaving 6 bases of the junction unmatched. In DNA form, the CDR3 reads TGTGCCAGTAGTATACAGCGGGGTATGTCAGATACGCAGTATTTT. This codes for CASSIQRGMSDTQYF.